This T cell receptor beta chain was found in a study of OX40 agonist ivuxolimab in advanced cancers. About the study: Clinicians treated patients with ivuxolimab, an agonistic anti-OX40 (CD134) antibody.

Germline V gene data show CDR1 as SGHTA and CDR2 as FQGNSA. V lost 0 bases, J lost 4 bases, and 16 bases lay in between. This CDR3 region has 16 residues. Some clones are missing from TCRdb's copy, which holds only in-frame ones; the method was immunoSEQ multiplex PCR. The sample includes approximately 120,000 clones, under 95% seen only once; the top ten take under 0.85%. This receptor was obtained from an adult with an advanced solid tumor such as melanoma, head and neck, liver or kidney cancer. The V gene is TRBV7-2, the J gene TRBJ2-7; D may be TRBD1 (5 bases). Sequencing was performed on CD4+ or CD8+ T cells sorted from blood, taken in a trial of the OX40 agonist ivuxolimab. CDR3: CASSLALAGPAYEQYF. The CDR3, as DNA: TGTGCCAGCAGCTTAGCTTTGGCAGGGCCCGCTTACGAGCAGTACTTC.